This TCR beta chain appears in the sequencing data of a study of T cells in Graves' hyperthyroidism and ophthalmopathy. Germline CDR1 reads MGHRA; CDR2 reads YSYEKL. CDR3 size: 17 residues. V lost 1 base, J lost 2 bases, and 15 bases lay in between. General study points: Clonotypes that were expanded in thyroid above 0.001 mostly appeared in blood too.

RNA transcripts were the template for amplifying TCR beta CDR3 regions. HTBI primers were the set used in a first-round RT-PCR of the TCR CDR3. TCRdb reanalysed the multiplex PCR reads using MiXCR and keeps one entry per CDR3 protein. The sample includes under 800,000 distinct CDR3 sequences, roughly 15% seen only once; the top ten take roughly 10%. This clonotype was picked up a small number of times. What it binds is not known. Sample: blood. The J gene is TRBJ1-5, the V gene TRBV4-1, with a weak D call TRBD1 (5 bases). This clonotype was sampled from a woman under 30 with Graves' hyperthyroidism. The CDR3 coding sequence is TGCGCCAGCAGCCAAGCGGGGGGAGACCTGGGCAATCAGCCCCAGCATTTT. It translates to CASSQAGGDLGNQPQHF.